These 27 T cell receptor beta chains share one sample of origin, sequenced in a study of T cell responses to AZD1222 COVID-19 vaccine. The table came from immunoSEQ multiplex PCR; TCRdb's copy has only in-frame clones and leaves some out. In the table there are 92,000 or so clones, almost 90% of which are singletons. This sample comprised peripheral blood, obtained on day 0 of AZD1222 vaccination. These receptors came from an adult in good health.

V gene TRBV29-1 combines with J gene TRBJ2-2; 7 bases are shared with TRBD1. CDR3 length: 11 residues. J gave up 6 bases and V 7 bases, and 2 bases lay outside the gene matches. Looked up from germline, CDR1 is SQVTM and CDR2 is ANQGSEA. CDR3 sequence: CSGQGAGELFF. For the CDR3, the DNA is TGCAGCGGACAGGGCGCCGGGGAGCTGTTTTTT.

The gene calls are TRBV28 and TRBJ2-5; TRBD2 agrees at 7 bases. CDR1 MDHEN and CDR2 SYDVKM come from the germline V gene. Unmatched junction bases numbered 9, after V lost 4 bases and J lost 4 bases. The CDR3 is 15 residues long. The CDR3 DNA sequence: TGTGCCAGCAGTTCTTACAGAGGCGGGGGAGAGACCCAGTACTTC. Translating it yields CASSSYRGGGETQYF.

The chain carries TRBV6-5 and TRBJ1-2; D call uncertain. V was cut by 6 bases and J by 4 bases, with 9 bases left in between. CDR1 is MNHEY, CDR2 SVGAGI, per germline. This CDR3 region has 12 residues. CDR3 region: CASRGRIYGYTF. The CDR3 nucleotides read TGTGCCAGCAGAGGCAGGATCTATGGCTACACCTTC.

The chain employs TRBV5-1 and TRBJ2-1; perhaps TRBD2 as D (6 bases). The CDR3 runs 16 residues. CDR1 is SGHRS, CDR2 YFSETQ, per germline. V lost 4 bases and J lost 3, with 17 bases in between. The CDR3 nucleotides are TGCGCCAGCAGCGGGGGTGGCGGGGAAGGCTACAATGAGCAGTTCTTC. Amino acids: CASSGGGGEGYNEQFF.

V gene TRBV6-5 combines with J gene TRBJ2-7, with D maybe TRBD1 (5 bases). The V gene lost 8 bases and the J gene lost 3 bases, with 11 bases spanning the gap. Germline V CDR1 and CDR2: MNHEY, SVGAGI. This CDR3 has 12 amino acids. CDR3 coding DNA: TGTGCCAGCGGGAAAGGGGACTACGAGCAGTACTTC. Its translation is CASGKGDYEQYF.

The chain is built from TRBV30 and TRBJ2-7, with TRBD2 matching over 10 bases. J was trimmed by 7 bases and V by 0 bases; bases with no gene match: 6. CDR3 length equals 14 residues. Germline CDR1 reads GTSNPN; CDR2 reads SVGIG (reference sequence). The CDR3: CAWSVSGRAREQYF. CDR3 coding DNA: TGTGCCTGGAGTGTAAGCGGGAGGGCCCGAGAGCAGTACTTC.

The chain employs TRBV30 and TRBJ1-2, with D possibly TRBD1 on 6 matching bases. Trimming took off 5 bases at V and 2 bases at J, with 12 bases between the two ends. CDR1 GTSNPN and CDR2 SVGIG come from the germline V gene (reference sequence). This CDR3 region has 13 residues. The CDR3 region is CAWGGRGNYGYTF. In DNA, the CDR3 is TGTGCCTGGGGGGGCCGGGGGAACTATGGCTACACCTTC.

Turning to this clone: The junction departs from germline at one end; a sequencing error may be responsible. This chain links TRBV7-7 with TRBJ2-3; 9 bases map to TRBD1. The germline CDR1 and CDR2 sequences are SSHAT and FNYEAQ (reference sequence). This CDR3 spans 15 amino acids. The CDR3 reads CASSYGTGQGDTQYF. CDR3 nucleotide sequence: TGTGCTAGCAGCTATGGGACAGGGCAGGGGGATACGCAGTATTTT.

This chain uses TRBV5-5 with TRBJ1-2; a weak D match, TRBD1 (6 bases). Looked up from germline, CDR1 is SGHKS and CDR2 is YYEKEE (reference sequence). The CDR3 spans 13 residues. V was shortened by 4 bases and J by 1 base, with 8 bases between the two germline ends. The CDR3 here is CASSPDSNYGYTF. CDR3 DNA sequence: TGTGCCAGCAGCCCGGACAGTAACTATGGCTACACCTTC.

The chain recombines TRBV5-6 with TRBJ1-6, with 7 bases aligning to TRBD1. CDR3 size: 18 residues. The germline V gene encodes CDR1 SGHDT and CDR2 YYEEEE. V lost 5 bases and J lost 6; bases outside the gene matches: 17. CDR3 loop: CASRKYRGEIFINSPLHF. CDR3 nucleotides: TGTGCCAGCAGAAAGTACAGGGGAGAGATTTTTATTAATTCACCCCTCCACTTT.

DNA of the CDR3: TGCGCCAGCAGCTCCGGGACTAGCGGGATAGGCCACGAGCAGTACTTC. It specifies CASSSGTSGIGHEQYF. This chain links TRBV5-1 with TRBJ2-7, with 13 bases lining up with TRBD2. Unmatched junction bases numbered 8, after V lost 3 bases and J lost 5 bases. The CDR3 is 16 amino acids. The V gene's germline CDR1 is SGHRS and CDR2 YFSETQ.

V gene TRBV28 combines with J gene TRBJ1-5; no clear D gene. V lost 3 bases and J 2 bases, leaving 14 bases between the germline ends. This CDR3 contains 16 residues. CDR1 and CDR2 (germline): MDHEN, SYDVKM. CDR3 DNA: TGTGCCAGCAGTTTGAGGGCGGGGAGCGGCAATCAGCCCCAGCATTTT. This translates into CASSLRAGSGNQPQHF.

This clone appeared a few times. This chain links TRBV6-5 with TRBJ1-4; 8 bases align to TRBD1. Per the germline V gene, CDR1 is MNHEY and CDR2 is SVGAGI. V shed 6 bases, J shed 8 bases, and the junction held 5 bases outside the gene matches. This CDR3 is built from 13 residues. CDR3 sequence (DNA): TGTGCCAGCAGCTGGACAGGGAACGAAAAACTGTTTTTT. This translates into CASSWTGNEKLFF.

The rearrangement uses TRBV6-5 and TRBJ2-7, with 10 bases aligning to TRBD1. Germline V gene lookup returns CDR1 MNHEY and CDR2 SVGAGI. The CDR3 has 13 amino acids. In DNA, the CDR3 is TGTGCGACCGACAGGGGGCAATCCTACGAGCAGTACTTC. This translates into CATDRGQSYEQYF.

This clone was found once. The chain joins TRBV12-3 or TRBV12-4 to TRBJ1-2, with a possible D match to TRBD1 (5 bases). The germline V and J ends were trimmed by 8 bases and 3 bases, with 13 bases remaining between them. The length of the CDR3 is 13 residues. CDR3 in DNA: TGTGCCAGCGGAGACGACAGTGACTATGGCTACACCTTC. Protein sequence: CASGDDSDYGYTF.

The chain employs TRBV7-2 and TRBJ1-6; 9 bases are shared with TRBD1. The CDR3 extends over 17 amino acids. CDR1 and CDR2 from the germline V gene are SGHTA and FQGNSA. V dropped 3 bases and J dropped 6; count of bases not matched to a gene: 9. The CDR3, as DNA: TGTGCCAGCAGCTTCCCGTCGGACAGGGGTTTTAATTCACCCCTCCACTTT. Protein: CASSFPSDRGFNSPLHF.

This rearrangement joins TRBV28 to TRBJ1-2; D gene ambiguous. This CDR3 contains 16 residues. Germline V gene sequence: CDR1 MDHEN, CDR2 SYDVKM. V was pared by 6 bases and J by 7 bases, with 24 bases between. The CDR3 DNA follows: TGTGCCAGCAGGCCCACTGAGCGGCCAGCGAGCTTTGGCTACACCTTC. Translation gives CASRPTERPASFGYTF.

The chain couples TRBV19 to TRBJ1-6, with 7 bases fitting TRBD1. The V segment lost 8 bases and the J segment 8 bases; nucleotides outside the gene matches: 6. Germline loops: CDR1 LNHDA, CDR2 SQIVND (reference sequence). The CDR3 spans 13 residues. The CDR3 DNA is TGTGCCAGTCGGACAGGCAGGGATTCACCCCTCCACTTT. Translated: CASRTGRDSPLHF.

The chain uses TRBV11-2 and TRBJ2-7; D gene unclear. Trimming took off 4 bases at V and 0 bases at J, with 10 bases between the two ends. The CDR3 contains 14 residues. From germline, CDR1 is SGHAT and CDR2 FQNNGV. The CDR3 bases are TGTGCCAGCAGCTCCGAAGGGTTCTCCTACGAGCAGTACTTC. As protein: CASSSEGFSYEQYF.

The rearrangement links TRBV28 to TRBJ1-2, with 8 bases identical to TRBD1. This CDR3 has 12 residues. V trimming: 6 bases; J trimming: 10 bases; junction bases outside the gene matches: 7. Germline loops: CDR1 MDHEN, CDR2 SYDVKM. The CDR3 loop reads CASRFQGALYTF. The DNA of the CDR3 is TGTGCCAGCAGGTTTCAGGGGGCTCTCTACACCTTC.

The chain has TRBV27 and TRBJ1-2; 8 bases are shared with TRBD1. This CDR3 comprises 14 residues. V lost 5 bases to trimming and J lost 7 bases; unmatched junction nucleotides: 9. From germline, CDR1 is MNHEY and CDR2 SMNVEV (reference sequence). CDR3 residues: CASSPRSDRAGYTF. In DNA form, the CDR3 reads TGTGCCAGCAGTCCTAGGTCGGACAGGGCTGGCTACACCTTC.

V and J are TRBV5-6 and TRBJ2-7; 8 bases align to TRBD2. Germline V gene sequence: CDR1 SGHDT, CDR2 YYEEEE. The ends lost 1 base at V and 1 base at J; junction bases unmatched: 7. CDR3 length equals 16 residues. The CDR3 DNA reads as TGTGCCAGCAGCTTGTTCCCGGGGGGGAGATCCTACGAGCAGTACTTC. Translation: CASSLFPGGRSYEQYF.

The chain carries TRBV5-1 and TRBJ2-2; D is undetermined. The germline V gene encodes CDR1 SGHRS and CDR2 YFSETQ. Trimming took 6 bases from V and 6 from J, leaving 15 bases between them. The CDR3 loop spans 14 amino acids. The CDR3 DNA sequence: TGCGCCAGCAAAAGGGCCCCGTCAGCCGGGGAGCTGTTTTTT. This encodes CASKRAPSAGELFF.

This clone showed up just once. The V and J genes are TRBV7-9 and TRBJ2-2; D may match TRBD1 or TRBD2 (5 bases each). CDR3 length: 17 residues. Germline CDR1 SEHNR, CDR2 FQNEAQ (reference sequence). Trimming removed 5 bases at V and 5 bases at J, with 21 bases between. The CDR3 region is CASSRRLIGAVTGELFF. The CDR3 DNA reads TGTGCCAGCAGCAGAAGGCTGATCGGGGCTGTAACCGGGGAGCTGTTTTTT.

The V call is TRBV11-2, the J call TRBJ2-7; D unclear. Trimming cost V 1 base and J 3 bases, with 13 bases left between them. Germline CDR1 is SGHAT and CDR2 is FQNNGV. The CDR3 has 15 residues. The chain's CDR3 is CASSLVAQDGYEQYF. CDR3 nucleotide sequence: TGTGCCAGCAGCTTAGTGGCTCAGGACGGCTACGAGCAGTACTTC.

This sequence joins TRBV5-4 and TRBJ2-1; D not certain. V was shortened by 0 bases and J by 0 bases, with 7 bases between the two germline ends. The CDR3 is 15 amino acids. Germline CDR1 is SGHNT and CDR2 is YYREEE (reference sequence). The CDR3 sequence: CASSLEQNSYNEQFF. CDR3 sequence (DNA): TGTGCCAGCAGCTTGGAACAGAACTCCTACAATGAGCAGTTCTTC.

The CDR3 loop is CASSLPWDPNTEAFF. CDR3 DNA: TGTGCCAGCAGTTTACCGTGGGACCCGAACACTGAAGCTTTCTTT. The chain uses TRBV6-7 and TRBJ1-1, with D maybe TRBD1 (5 bases). TRBV6-7 is labeled an ORF, and its function is uncertain. Trimming took 4 bases from V and 1 from J, leaving 13 bases between them. The CDR3 has 15 residues.